This TCR beta chain was documented in a study of T cells in Graves' hyperthyroidism and ophthalmopathy. Fresh peripheral blood, 8 to 10 ml, was the source of the PBMCs. This clonotype showed up many times. It was RNA transcripts that yielded the amplified TCR beta CDR3 regions. The study used the HTBI primer set for a first-round RT-PCR of the TCR CDR3. From the multiplex PCR reads, TCRdb called clonotypes with MiXCR, one entry per CDR3 protein. In the table there are roughly 720,000 distinct CDR3 sequences, roughly 17% of which are singletons. Trimming shortened V by 6 bases and J by 3 bases, and 12 bases separated the two germline ends. The CDR3 loop spans 15 amino acids.

The chain links TRBV12-3 or TRBV12-4 to TRBJ2-6; TRBD2 might be the D (5 bases). The sequencing input was blood. The origin of this receptor is a man in his fifties with Graves' hyperthyroidism. Here the CDR3 DNA reads TGTGCCAGCAGGGCGACGGGGAGTGGGGCCAACGTCCTGACTTTC. This translates into CASRATGSGANVLTF.